The present TCR beta chain was sequenced within a study of blood T cells in healthy people across ages. Findings and caveats of the study: Changes in expanded clonotypes were possibly confounded, as the CMV status of donors was unknown. Reliance upon unsorted PBMCs precluded definitive naive versus antigen-experienced comparison. With naive T cell percentage, TCR beta diversity showed a strong correlation.

There are 14 residues in the CDR3. Looked up from germline, CDR1 is SGDLS and CDR2 is YYNGEE. Between the trimmed V and J ends, which lost 6 bases and 0 bases, there was a span of 13 bases. The use of a sample-barcoded 5' primer and a J-beta primer mix characterized a second PCR of roughly 6 to 11 cycles. Each of the cDNA molecules was tagged by a template-switch adaptor with 12 random nucleotides. TCRdb processed the 5' RACE reads anew with MiXCR; each CDR3 protein has one entry. In the table there are 1,500,000 or so distinct CDR3 sequences, approximately 43% of which are singletons. This clonotype was counted a few times. As yet, its antigen is unknown.

Input material: blood. The source is a woman aged 18-30 years in good health. The chain employs TRBV9 and TRBJ2-7; D is possibly TRBD1 (6 bases). DNA for the CDR3: TGTGCCAGCAACGCCCAGGGGTCCTCCTACGAGCAGTACTTC. Translation gives CASNAQGSSYEQYF.